This TCR beta chain appears in the sequencing data of a study of shared clonotypes between healthy human individuals. Study findings and constraints: Rarefaction curves obtained for sorted subsets showed sequencing incomplete despite large depth.

This CDR3 is 14 amino acids long. V was pared by 2 bases and J by 14 bases, with 19 bases between. Germline CDR1 GTSNPN, CDR2 SVGIG (reference sequence). Generated by immunoSEQ multiplex PCR, the TCRdb table keeps only in-frame clones and is missing some. The sample lists about 700,000 clones, 74% occurring once. In its sample, this clone was seen a few times. The antigen is unknown. The receptor's source is a woman in her 30s in good health. Material: memory CD4+ T cells sorted from blood. The subset was: CD45RA-negative fraction. The rearrangement links TRBV30 to TRBJ1-6; a weak D match, TRBD1 (5 bases). The DNA of the CDR3 is TGTGCCTGGAGTCTTAGGGGTTTGTTTATATCCCTCCACTTT. As protein: CAWSLRGLFISLHF.